This TCR beta chain was recovered during a study of T cells after yellow fever vaccination. Universal primer sites and UMIs were introduced during 5'RACE template-switching synthesis of TCR cDNA. MiXCR, applied by TCRdb to the 5' RACE reads, yields one record per CDR3 protein. The table lists roughly 140,000 distinct CDR3 sequences, 6.5% to 8.5% of them singletons. Study observations and caveats: Among all clonotypes, a small share was observed in both CD4 and CD8 compartments.

At least ten counts were recorded for this clonotype. Its cognate antigen is unknown. V was shortened by 0 bases and J by 4 bases, with 10 bases between the two germline ends. CDR1 and CDR2 from the germline V gene are SGHVS and FQNEAQ. There are 15 residues in the CDR3. The sequence was obtained from a young man who received the YFV17D yellow fever vaccine. The gene calls are TRBV7-8 and TRBJ2-1; TRBD2 is a possible D gene (6 bases). The source was CD4+ T cells sorted from PBMCs, collected 5 days after the yellow fever booster vaccination. The CDR3 region has the DNA TGTGCCAGCAGCTTAGCATCAAGCGGGTACAATGAGCAGTTCTTC. Its protein is CASSLASSGYNEQFF.